This T cell receptor beta chain derives from a study of beta chain features in type 1 diabetes. V dropped 6 bases and J dropped 4 bases, with 8 bases sitting between them. Germline V gene sequence: CDR1 ENHRY, CDR2 SYGVKD. CDR3 size: 12 residues. The sequenced template was cDNA made from the entire isolated RNA. Generated by immunoSEQ multiplex PCR, the TCRdb table keeps only in-frame clones and is missing some. The sample shows about 340,000 clones, 8% of them seen only once. The receptor was derived from a young woman in good health. The sequenced material came from central memory CD4+ T cells from blood. The chain recombines TRBV10-3 with TRBJ2-3; D is unresolved. For the CDR3, the DNA is TGTGCCATCAGGGAGAAATCAGATACGCAGTATTTT. It encodes CAIREKSDTQYF.